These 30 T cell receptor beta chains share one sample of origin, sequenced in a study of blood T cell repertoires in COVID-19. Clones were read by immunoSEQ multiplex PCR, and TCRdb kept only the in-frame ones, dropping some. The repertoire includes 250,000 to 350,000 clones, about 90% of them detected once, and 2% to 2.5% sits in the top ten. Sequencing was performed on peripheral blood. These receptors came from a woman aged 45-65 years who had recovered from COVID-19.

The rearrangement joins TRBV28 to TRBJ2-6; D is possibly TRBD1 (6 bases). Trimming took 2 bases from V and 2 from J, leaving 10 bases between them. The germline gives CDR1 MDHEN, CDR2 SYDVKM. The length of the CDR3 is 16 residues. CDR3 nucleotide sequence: TGTGCCAGCAGTTTACTGGGGGCGACTGGGGCCAACGTCCTGACTTTC. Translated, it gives CASSLLGATGANVLTF.

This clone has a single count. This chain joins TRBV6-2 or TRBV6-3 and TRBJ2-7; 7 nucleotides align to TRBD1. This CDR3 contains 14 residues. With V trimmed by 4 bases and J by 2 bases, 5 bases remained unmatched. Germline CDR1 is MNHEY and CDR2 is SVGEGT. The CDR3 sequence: CASSWRTGPYEQYF. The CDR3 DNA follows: TGTGCCAGCAGTTGGAGGACAGGACCCTACGAGCAGTACTTC.

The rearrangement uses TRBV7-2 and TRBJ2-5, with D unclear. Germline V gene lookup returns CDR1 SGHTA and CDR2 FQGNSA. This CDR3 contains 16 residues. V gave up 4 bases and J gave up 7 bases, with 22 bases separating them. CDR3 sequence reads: CASSSQTRALITTQYF. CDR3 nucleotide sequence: TGTGCCAGCAGCTCCCAGACAAGAGCCCTTATCACGACCCAGTACTTC.

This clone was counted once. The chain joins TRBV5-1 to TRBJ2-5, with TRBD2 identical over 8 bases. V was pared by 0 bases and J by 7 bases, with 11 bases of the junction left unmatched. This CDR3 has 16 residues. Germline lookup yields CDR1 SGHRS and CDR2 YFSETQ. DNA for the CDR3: TGCGCCAGCAGCTTGGTCCCGACGGGGGGGCCGGGGACCCAGTACTTC. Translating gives CASSLVPTGGPGTQYF.

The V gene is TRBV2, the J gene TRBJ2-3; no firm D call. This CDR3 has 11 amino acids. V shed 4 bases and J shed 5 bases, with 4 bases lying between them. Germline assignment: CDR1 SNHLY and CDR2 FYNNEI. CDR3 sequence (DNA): TGTGCCAGCAGTGCTCGAGATACGCAGTATTTT. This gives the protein CASSARDTQYF.

CDR3 sequence: CARHGGLLDRGNTEAFF. CDR3 DNA: TGTGCCAGGCACGGGGGACTTTTGGACAGGGGGAACACTGAAGCTTTCTTT. The genes are TRBV6-9 and TRBJ1-1; 9 bases align to TRBD1. Germline V gene lookup returns CDR1 MNHGY and CDR2 SVAAGI. V lost 9 bases and J lost 1; bases outside the gene matches: 15. This CDR3 spans 17 amino acids.

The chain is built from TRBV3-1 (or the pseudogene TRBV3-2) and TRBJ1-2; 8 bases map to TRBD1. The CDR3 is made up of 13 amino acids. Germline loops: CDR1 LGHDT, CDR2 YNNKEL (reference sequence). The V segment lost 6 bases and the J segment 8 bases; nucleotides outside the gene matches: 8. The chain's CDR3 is CASRPTGVVGYTF. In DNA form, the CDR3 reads TGTGCCAGCAGACCGACAGGGGTGGTAGGCTACACCTTC.

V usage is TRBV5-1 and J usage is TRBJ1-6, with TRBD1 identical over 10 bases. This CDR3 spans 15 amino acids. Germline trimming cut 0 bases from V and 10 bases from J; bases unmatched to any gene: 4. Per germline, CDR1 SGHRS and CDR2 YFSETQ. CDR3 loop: CASSLVGQGGSPLHF. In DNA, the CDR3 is TGCGCCAGCAGCTTGGTTGGACAGGGGGGCTCACCCCTCCACTTT.

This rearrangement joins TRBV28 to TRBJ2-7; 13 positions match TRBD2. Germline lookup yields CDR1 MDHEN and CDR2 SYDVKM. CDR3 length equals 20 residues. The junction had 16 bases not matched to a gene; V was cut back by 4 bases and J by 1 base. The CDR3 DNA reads TGTGCCAGCAGTTCAAGCCCCTTGACTAGCGGGGGGCCTCGGTCCTACGAGCAGTACTTC. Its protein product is CASSSSPLTSGGPRSYEQYF.

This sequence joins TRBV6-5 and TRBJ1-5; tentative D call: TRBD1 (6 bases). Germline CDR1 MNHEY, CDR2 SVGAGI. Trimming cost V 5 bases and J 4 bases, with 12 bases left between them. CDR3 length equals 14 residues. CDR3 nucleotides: TGTGCCAGCAGTACCGGACAGTCAAATCAGCCCCAGCATTTT. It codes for CASSTGQSNQPQHF.

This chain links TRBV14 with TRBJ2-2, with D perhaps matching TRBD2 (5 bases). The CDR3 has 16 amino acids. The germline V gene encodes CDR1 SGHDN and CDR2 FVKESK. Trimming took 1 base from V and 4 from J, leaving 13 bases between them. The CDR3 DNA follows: TGTGCCAGCAGCCAAGTCTTCTTTCGGGGCACCGGGGAGCTGTTTTTT. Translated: CASSQVFFRGTGELFF.

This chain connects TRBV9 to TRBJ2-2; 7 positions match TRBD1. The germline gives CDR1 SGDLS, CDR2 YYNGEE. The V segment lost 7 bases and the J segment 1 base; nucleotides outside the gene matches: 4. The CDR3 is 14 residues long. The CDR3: CASSWTGNTGELFF. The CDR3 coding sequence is TGTGCCAGCTCCTGGACAGGGAACACCGGGGAGCTGTTTTTT. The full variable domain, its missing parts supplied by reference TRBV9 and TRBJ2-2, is DSGVTQTPKHLITATGQRVTLRCSPRSGDLSVYWYQQSLDQGLQFLIQYYNGEERAKGNILERFSAQQFPDLHSELNLSSLELGDSALYFCASSWTGNTGELFFGEGSRLTVL.

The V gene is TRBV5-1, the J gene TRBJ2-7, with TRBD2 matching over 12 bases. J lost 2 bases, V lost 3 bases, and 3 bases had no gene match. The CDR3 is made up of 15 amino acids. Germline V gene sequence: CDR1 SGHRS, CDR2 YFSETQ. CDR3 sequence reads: CASSYLAGGAYEQYF. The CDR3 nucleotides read TGCGCCAGCAGCTACCTAGCGGGGGGGGCCTACGAGCAGTACTTC.

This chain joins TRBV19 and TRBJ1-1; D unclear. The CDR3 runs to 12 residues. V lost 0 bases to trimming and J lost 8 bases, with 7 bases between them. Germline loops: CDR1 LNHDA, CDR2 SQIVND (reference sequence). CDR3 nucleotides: TGTGCCAGTAGTATAGAGGGGAGGGAAGCTTTCTTT. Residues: CASSIEGREAFF.

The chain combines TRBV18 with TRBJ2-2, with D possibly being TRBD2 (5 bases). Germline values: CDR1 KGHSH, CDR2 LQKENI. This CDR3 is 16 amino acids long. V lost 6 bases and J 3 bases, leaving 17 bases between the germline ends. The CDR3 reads CASSPSGSLYTGELFF. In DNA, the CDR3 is TGTGCCAGCTCCCCCTCGGGGAGCCTATACACCGGGGAGCTGTTTTTT.

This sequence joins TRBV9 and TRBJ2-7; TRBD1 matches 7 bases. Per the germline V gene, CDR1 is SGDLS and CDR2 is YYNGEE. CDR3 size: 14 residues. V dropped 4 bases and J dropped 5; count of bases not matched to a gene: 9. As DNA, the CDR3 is TGTGCCAGCAGCCGACAGGGCTCTTTGAACGAGCAGTACTTC. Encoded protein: CASSRQGSLNEQYF.

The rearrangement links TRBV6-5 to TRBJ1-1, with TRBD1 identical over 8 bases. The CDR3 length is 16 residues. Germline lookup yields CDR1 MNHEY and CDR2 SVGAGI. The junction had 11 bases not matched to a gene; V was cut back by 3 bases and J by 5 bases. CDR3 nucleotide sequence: TGTGCCAGCAGTTATCACTTACAGGGGGGGAAAACTGAAGCTTTCTTT. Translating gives CASSYHLQGGKTEAFF.

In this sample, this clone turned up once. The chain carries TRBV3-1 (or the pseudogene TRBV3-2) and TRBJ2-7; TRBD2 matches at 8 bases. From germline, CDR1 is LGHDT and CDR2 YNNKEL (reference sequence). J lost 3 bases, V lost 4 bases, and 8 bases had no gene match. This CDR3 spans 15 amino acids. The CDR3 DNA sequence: TGTGCCAGCAGCCTATTCTTAGCGGGGAGCTACGAGCAGTACTTC. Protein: CASSLFLAGSYEQYF.

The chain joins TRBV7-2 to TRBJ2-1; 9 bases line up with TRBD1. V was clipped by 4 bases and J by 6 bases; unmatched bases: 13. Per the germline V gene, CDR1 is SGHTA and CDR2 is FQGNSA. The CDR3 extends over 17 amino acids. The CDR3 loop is CASSYRRVRTGVNEQFF. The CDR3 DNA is TGTGCCAGCAGCTACCGAAGGGTGAGGACAGGGGTCAATGAGCAGTTCTTC.

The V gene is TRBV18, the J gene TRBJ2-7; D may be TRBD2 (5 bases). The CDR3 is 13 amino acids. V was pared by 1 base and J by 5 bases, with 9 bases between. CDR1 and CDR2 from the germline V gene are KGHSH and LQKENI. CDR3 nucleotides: TGTGCCAGCTCACCACTGGACGGGAACGAGCAGTACTTC. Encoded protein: CASSPLDGNEQYF.

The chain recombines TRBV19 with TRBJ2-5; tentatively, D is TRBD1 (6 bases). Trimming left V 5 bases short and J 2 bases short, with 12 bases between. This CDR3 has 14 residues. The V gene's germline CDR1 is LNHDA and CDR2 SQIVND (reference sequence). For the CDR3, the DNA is TGTGCCAGTAGTGCATCGACAGGACAAGAGACCCAGTACTTC. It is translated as CASSASTGQETQYF.

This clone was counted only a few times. CDR3 bases: TGTGCCAGCAGTTTAAAGGCAGGGGGCAATGAGCAGTTCTTC. Amino acid sequence: CASSLKAGGNEQFF. This chain joins TRBV27 and TRBJ2-1; TRBD1 aligns across 7 bases. Germline lookup yields CDR1 MNHEY and CDR2 SMNVEV (reference sequence). The CDR3 has 14 amino acids. V was pared by 2 bases and J by 6 bases, with 4 bases of the junction left unmatched.

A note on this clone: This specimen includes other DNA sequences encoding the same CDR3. The CDR3 DNA reads as TGTGCCTGGAGTGTAAAGGGGGCGGGAAACACCATATATTTT. Translating it yields CAWSVKGAGNTIYF. V is TRBV30 and J is TRBJ1-3, with 7 bases fitting TRBD1. Germline V gene sequence: CDR1 GTSNPN, CDR2 SVGIG (reference sequence). CDR3 length: 14 amino acids. Losses at the gene ends were 0 bases for V and 4 bases for J; bases not matched to a gene: 3.

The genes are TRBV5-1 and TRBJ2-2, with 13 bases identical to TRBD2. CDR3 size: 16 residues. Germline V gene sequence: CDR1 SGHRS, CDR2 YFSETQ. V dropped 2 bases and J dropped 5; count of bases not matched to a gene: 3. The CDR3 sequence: CASSFLGLAGTGELFF. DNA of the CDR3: TGCGCCAGCAGCTTTTTGGGACTAGCGGGAACCGGGGAGCTGTTTTTT.

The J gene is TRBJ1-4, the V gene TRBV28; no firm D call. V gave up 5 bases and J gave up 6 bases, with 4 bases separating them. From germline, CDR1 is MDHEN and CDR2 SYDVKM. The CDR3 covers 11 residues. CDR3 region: CASSSYEKLFF. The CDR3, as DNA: TGTGCCAGCAGTAGCTATGAAAAACTGTTTTTT.

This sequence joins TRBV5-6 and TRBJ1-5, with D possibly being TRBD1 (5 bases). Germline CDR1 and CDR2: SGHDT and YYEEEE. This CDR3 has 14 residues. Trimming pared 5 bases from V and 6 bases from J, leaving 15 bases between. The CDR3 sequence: CASSRQGYGQPQHF. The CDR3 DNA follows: TGTGCCAGCAGTAGGCAGGGATACGGTCAGCCCCAGCATTTT.

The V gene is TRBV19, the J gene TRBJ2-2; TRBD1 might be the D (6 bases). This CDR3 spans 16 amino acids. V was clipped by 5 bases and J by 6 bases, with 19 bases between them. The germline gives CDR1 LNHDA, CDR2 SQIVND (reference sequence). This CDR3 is CASSDSTGAWAGELFF. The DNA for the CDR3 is TGTGCCAGTAGTGACTCGACAGGTGCTTGGGCCGGGGAGCTGTTTTTT.

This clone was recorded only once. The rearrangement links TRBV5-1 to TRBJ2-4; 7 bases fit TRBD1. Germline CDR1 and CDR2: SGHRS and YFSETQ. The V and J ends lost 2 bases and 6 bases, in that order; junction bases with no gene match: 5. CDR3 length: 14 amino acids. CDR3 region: CASSLGGEVNIQYF. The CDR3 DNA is TGCGCCAGCAGCTTAGGGGGCGAGGTAAACATTCAGTACTTC.

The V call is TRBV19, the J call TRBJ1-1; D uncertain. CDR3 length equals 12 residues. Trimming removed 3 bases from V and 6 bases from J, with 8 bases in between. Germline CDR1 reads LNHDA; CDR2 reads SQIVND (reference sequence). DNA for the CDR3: TGTGCCAGTAGTATCGTACGCGCTGAAGCTTTCTTT. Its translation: CASSIVRAEAFF.

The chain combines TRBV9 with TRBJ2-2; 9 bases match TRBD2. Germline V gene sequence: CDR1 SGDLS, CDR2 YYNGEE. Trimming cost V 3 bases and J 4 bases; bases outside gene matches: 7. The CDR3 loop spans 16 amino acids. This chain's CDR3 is CASSGGTSRSTGELFF. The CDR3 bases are TGTGCCAGCAGCGGAGGGACTAGCCGGAGCACCGGGGAGCTGTTTTTT. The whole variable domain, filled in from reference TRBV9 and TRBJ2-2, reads DSGVTQTPKHLITATGQRVTLRCSPRSGDLSVYWYQQSLDQGLQFLIQYYNGEERAKGNILERFSAQQFPDLHSELNLSSLELGDSALYFCASSGGTSRSTGELFFGEGSRLTVL.